Listed below are T cell receptor beta chains from one sample, sequenced in a study of CD8 T cells in Susac syndrome. TCRdb re-derived calls from the immunoSEQ multiplex PCR reads in MiXCR, one entry per CDR3 protein. The data contain 400,000 or so distinct CDR3 sequences, roughly 85% of them singletons. Sequencing was performed on CD8+ T cells from PBMCs. The receptor set was obtained from a human donor with multiple sclerosis. Both conserved end residues are part of each CDR3. A D gene is named only where the DNA matches it firmly. The listing skips clone size in some rows; elsewhere it reads once, few, many or a size class.

V gene	J gene	D gene	clone size	CDR3 protein	CDR3 DNA
TRBV30	TRBJ2-7	TRBD1	NA	CAWSGDSDSYGQYF	TGTGCCTGGAGTGGGGACAGCGACTCCTACGGGCAGTACTTC
TRBV3-1	TRBJ1-2	NA	NA	CASSQDGGFGNGYTF	TGTGCCAGCAGCCAAGATGGTGGGTTCGGGAATGGCTACACCTTC
TRBV7-9	TRBJ2-5	NA	NA	CASSPQKGETQYF	TGTGCCAGCAGCCCTCAAAAGGGGGAGACCCAGTACTTC
TRBV29-1	TRBJ2-1	TRBD1	NA	CSVGQGPFNEQFF	TGCAGCGTTGGACAGGGGCCGTTTAATGAGCAGTTCTTC
TRBV12-5	TRBJ2-1	TRBD1	NA	CASGLSPAGQGDNEQFF	TGTGCTAGTGGTTTGTCCCCCGCGGGACAGGGGGACAATGAGCAGTTCTTC
TRBV3-1	TRBJ2-7	NA	NA	CASSQGFFSGYEQYF	TGTGCCAGCAGCCAAGGTTTTTTTAGCGGTTACGAGCAGTACTTC
TRBV4-1	TRBJ2-1	NA	NA	CASSLPQGNSYNEQFF	TGCGCCAGCAGCCTCCCACAGGGCAACTCCTACAATGAGCAGTTCTTC
TRBV29-1	TRBJ1-2	NA	NA	CGVEGGLKGYGYTF	TGCGGCGTTGAAGGAGGACTTAAAGGGTATGGCTACACCTTC
TRBV4-1	TRBJ1-1	TRBD1	NA	CASSQPGQGNTEAFF	TGCGCCAGCAGCCAGCCGGGACAGGGCAACACTGAAGCTTTCTTT
TRBV3-1	TRBJ2-1	NA	NA	CASSLSPMGANEQFF	TGTGCCAGCAGCCTATCCCCCATGGGGGCAAATGAGCAGTTCTTC
TRBV15	TRBJ1-3	NA	NA	CATLSTGSNTIYF	TGTGCCACCTTGAGCACAGGGAGTAACACCATATATTTT
TRBV4-1	TRBJ1-2	NA	NA	CASSQVGTAYGYTF	TGTGCCAGCAGCCAAGTGGGGACGGCCTATGGCTACACCTTC
TRBV27	TRBJ2-7	NA	NA	CASSGAEGYEQYF	TGTGCCAGCAGTGGGGCCGAGGGCTACGAGCAGTACTTC
TRBV4-1	TRBJ1-4	NA	NA	CASSLEATAANEKLFF	TGCGCCAGCAGCCTAGAAGCTACGGCGGCTAATGAAAAACTGTTTTTT
TRBV7-9	TRBJ2-5	NA	NA	CASGPETQYF	TGTGCCAGCGGTCCAGAGACCCAGTACTTC
TRBV27	TRBJ2-2	NA	once	CASSLSGPATGELFF	TGTGCCAGCAGTTTATCGGGACCAGCCACCGGGGAGCTGTTTTTT
TRBV12-3/TRBV12-4	TRBJ2-5	NA	few	CASSLVSWETQYF	TGTGCCAGCAGTTTGGTCAGTTGGGAGACCCAGTACTTC
TRBV2	TRBJ1-2	NA	NA	CASSEAKLGGAAHPSRYTF	TGTGCCAGCAGTGAAGCCAAGCTGGGGGGCGCTGCCCACCCGAGTCGCTACACCTTC
TRBV7-9	TRBJ2-7	TRBD2	once	CASSNIGTSGFYEQYF	TGTGCCAGCAGCAATATTGGGACTAGCGGTTTCTACGAGCAGTACTTC
TRBV4-1	TRBJ1-6	NA	NA	CASSQEADSPLHF	TGCGCCAGCAGCCAAGAGGCCGATTCACCCCTCCACTTT
TRBV27	TRBJ2-7	TRBD1	NA	CASSLSGQGALPSYEQYF	TGTGCCAGCAGTTTATCTGGCCAGGGGGCCCTACCTTCCTACGAGCAGTACTTC
TRBV27	TRBJ2-5	NA	NA	CASSPLGGEETQYF	TGTGCCAGCAGTCCTCTAGGGGGAGAAGAGACCCAGTACTTC
TRBV28	TRBJ2-7	NA	NA	CASSTADIYYEQYF	TGTGCCAGCTCTACGGCGGACATTTATTACGAGCAGTACTTC
TRBV10-3	TRBJ2-7	NA	NA	CAISESVGKSYEQYF	TGTGCCATCAGTGAGTCCGTCGGGAAATCCTACGAGCAGTACTTC
TRBV19	TRBJ1-1	TRBD1	NA	CASSIENRGMWYTEAFF	TGTGCCAGTAGTATAGAAAACAGGGGGATGTGGTACACTGAAGCTTTCTTT
TRBV27	TRBJ2-5	NA	NA	CASSLGVGTRGENQYF	TGTGCCAGCAGTTTAGGAGTGGGAACTCGTGGAGAGAACCAGTACTTC
TRBV30	TRBJ1-1	NA	NA	CAWTRGFSGYGTEAFF	TGTGCCTGGACCCGGGGATTCAGTGGGTATGGGACTGAAGCTTTCTTT
TRBV12-3/TRBV12-4	TRBJ2-3	NA	NA	CASSSNMGLFADTQYF	TGTGCCAGCAGTTCCAACATGGGTTTGTTCGCAGATACGCAGTATTTT